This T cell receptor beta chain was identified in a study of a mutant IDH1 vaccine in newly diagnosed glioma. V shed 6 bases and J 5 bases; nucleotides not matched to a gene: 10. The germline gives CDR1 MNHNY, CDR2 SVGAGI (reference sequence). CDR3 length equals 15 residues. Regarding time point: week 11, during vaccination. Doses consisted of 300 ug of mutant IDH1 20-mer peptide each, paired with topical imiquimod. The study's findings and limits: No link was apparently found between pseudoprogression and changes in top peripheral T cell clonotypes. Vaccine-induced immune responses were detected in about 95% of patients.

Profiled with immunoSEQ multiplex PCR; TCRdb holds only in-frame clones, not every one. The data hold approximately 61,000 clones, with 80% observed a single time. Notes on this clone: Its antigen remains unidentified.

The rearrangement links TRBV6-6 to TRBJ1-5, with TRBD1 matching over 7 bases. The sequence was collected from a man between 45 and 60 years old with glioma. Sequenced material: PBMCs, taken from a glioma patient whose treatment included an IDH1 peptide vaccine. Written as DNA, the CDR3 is TGTGCCAGCAGCCCCATTGACAGGGCCCATCAGCCCCAGCATTTT. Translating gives CASSPIDRAHQPQHF.